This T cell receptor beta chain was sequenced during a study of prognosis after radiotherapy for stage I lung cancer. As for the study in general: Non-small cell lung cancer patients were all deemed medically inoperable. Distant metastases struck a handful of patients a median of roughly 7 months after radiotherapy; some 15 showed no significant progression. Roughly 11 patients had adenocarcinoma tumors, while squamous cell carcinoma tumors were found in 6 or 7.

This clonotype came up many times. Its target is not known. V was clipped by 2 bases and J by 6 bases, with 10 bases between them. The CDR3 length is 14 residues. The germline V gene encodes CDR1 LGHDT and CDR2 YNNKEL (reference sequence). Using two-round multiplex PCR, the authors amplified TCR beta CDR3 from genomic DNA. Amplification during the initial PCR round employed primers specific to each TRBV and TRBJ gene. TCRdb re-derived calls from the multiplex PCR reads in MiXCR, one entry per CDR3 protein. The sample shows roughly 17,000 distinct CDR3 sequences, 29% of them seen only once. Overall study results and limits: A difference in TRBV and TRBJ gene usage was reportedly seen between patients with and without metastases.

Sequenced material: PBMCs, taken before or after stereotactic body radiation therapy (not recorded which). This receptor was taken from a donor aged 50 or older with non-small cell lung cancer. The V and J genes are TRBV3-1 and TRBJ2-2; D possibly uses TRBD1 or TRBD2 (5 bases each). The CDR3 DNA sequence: TGTGCCAGCAGCCAAACGACGGGACCCGGGGAGCTGTTTTTT. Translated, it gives CASSQTTGPGELFF. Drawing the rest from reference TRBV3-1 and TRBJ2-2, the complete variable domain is DTAVSQTPKYLVTQMGNDKSIKCEQNLGHDTMYWYKQDSKKFLKIMFSYNNKELIINETVPNRFSPKSPDKAHLNLHINSLELGDSAVYFCASSQTTGPGELFFGEGSRLTVL.